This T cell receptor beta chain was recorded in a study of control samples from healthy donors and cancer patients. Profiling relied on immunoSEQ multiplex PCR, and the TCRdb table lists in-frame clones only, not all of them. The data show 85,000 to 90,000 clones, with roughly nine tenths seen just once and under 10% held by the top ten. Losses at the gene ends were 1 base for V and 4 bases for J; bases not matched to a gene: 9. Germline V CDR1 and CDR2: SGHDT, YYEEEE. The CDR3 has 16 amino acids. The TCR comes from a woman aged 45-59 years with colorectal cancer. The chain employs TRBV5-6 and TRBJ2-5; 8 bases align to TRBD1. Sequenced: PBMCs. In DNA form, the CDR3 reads TGTGCCAGCAGCTTGAACCGACAGGGGCGCGGAGAGACCCAGTACTTC. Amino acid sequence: CASSLNRQGRGETQYF.